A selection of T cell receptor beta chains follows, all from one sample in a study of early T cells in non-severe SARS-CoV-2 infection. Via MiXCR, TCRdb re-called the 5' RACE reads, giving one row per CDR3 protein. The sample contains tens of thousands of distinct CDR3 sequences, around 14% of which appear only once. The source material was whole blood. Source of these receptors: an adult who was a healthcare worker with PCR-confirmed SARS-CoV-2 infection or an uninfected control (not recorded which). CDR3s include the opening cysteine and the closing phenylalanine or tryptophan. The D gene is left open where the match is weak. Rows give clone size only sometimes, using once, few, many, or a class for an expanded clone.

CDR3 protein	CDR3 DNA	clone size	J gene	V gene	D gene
CASSYSASGPYNEQFF	TGTGCCAGCAGTTACTCGGCTAGCGGGCCCTACAATGAGCAGTTCTTC	few	TRBJ2-1	TRBV7-6	TRBD2
CASSRTGSYEQYF	TGTGCCAGCAGTCGGACAGGGTCCTACGAGCAGTACTTC	many	TRBJ2-7	TRBV6-5	TRBD1
CASSSGTGRQYF	TGTGCCAGCAGTTCCGGGACAGGGAGGCAGTATTTT	.	TRBJ2-3	TRBV25-1	TRBD1
CASSLKDRGNEQFF	TGCGCCAGCAGCCTTAAGGACAGGGGAAATGAGCAGTTCTTC	few	TRBJ2-1	TRBV5-1	TRBD1
CASSPNTGPISHNEQFF	TGTGCCAGCAGCCCAAACACGGGGCCTATTTCCCACAATGAGCAGTTCTTC	.	TRBJ2-1	TRBV7-3	.
CAWSGTANSGNTIYF	TGTGCCTGGAGCGGTACTGCCAACTCTGGAAACACCATATATTTT	few	TRBJ1-3	TRBV30	.
CASSLGRGRLADAF	TGTGCCAGCAGCTTGGGCAGGGGGCGACTTGCGGACGCATTC	many	TRBJ2-7	TRBV13	TRBD1
CASSQGTDGANVLTF	TGCGCCAGCAGCCAAGGGACAGATGGGGCCAACGTCCTGACTTTC	many	TRBJ2-6	TRBV4-3	.
CASSLDLAGVRDTQYF	TGTGCCAGCAGCTTAGACCTAGCGGGAGTCAGAGATACGCAGTATTTT	many	TRBJ2-3	TRBV7-3	TRBD2
CASSQAGTANSPLHF	TGCGCCAGCAGCCAAGCGGGGACAGCCAATTCACCCCTCCACTTT	few	TRBJ1-6	TRBV4-1	TRBD1
CASSIGTAPGETQYF	TGCGCCAGCAGCATTGGGACTGCCCCCGGGGAGACCCAGTACTTC	.	TRBJ2-5	TRBV5-1	.
CASSLTGQSNQPQHF	TGTGCCAGCAGCTTAACGGGACAGAGCAATCAGCCCCAGCATTTT	.	TRBJ1-5	TRBV12-3/TRBV12-4	TRBD1
CASSKGQGGIEQYF	TGTGCCAGCAGCAAGGGACAGGGAGGGATCGAGCAGTACTTC	few	TRBJ2-7	TRBV7-9	TRBD1
CASIFIRTGLYEQYF	TGTGCCAGCATCTTTATTCGGACAGGGCTGTACGAGCAGTACTTC	.	TRBJ2-7	TRBV7-3	TRBD1
CASSLVRTGNTEAFF	TGCGCCAGCAGCTTGGTTAGGACAGGGAACACTGAAGCTTTCTTT	many	TRBJ1-1	TRBV5-1	TRBD1
CASRPPRANTGELFF	TGTGCCAGCAGACCCCCGCGGGCGAACACCGGGGAGCTGTTTTTT	.	TRBJ2-2	TRBV13	.
CASSFSVPETQYF	TGTGCCAGCAGTTTTTCGGTCCCGGAGACCCAGTACTTC	many	TRBJ2-5	TRBV28	.
CASSSGTSGGSFETQYF	TGTGCCAGCAGTTCCGGGACTAGCGGGGGGAGCTTTGAGACCCAGTACTTC	.	TRBJ2-5	TRBV12-3/TRBV12-4	TRBD2
CASNSRSRDGSNEQFF	TGCGCCAGCAACTCTAGGTCGCGGGACGGGAGCAATGAGCAGTTCTTC	many	TRBJ2-1	TRBV5-1	.
CASSFNNYGYTF	TGTGCCAGCAGCTTCAACAACTATGGCTACACCTTC	few	TRBJ1-2	TRBV11-3	.
CASSMEVSGNTIYF	TGTGCCAGTAGTATGGAAGTCTCTGGAAACACCATATATTTT	few	TRBJ1-3	TRBV19	.
CASSGQGTRQETQYF	TGTGCCAGCAGTGGACAGGGAACAAGACAAGAGACCCAGTACTTC	many	TRBJ2-5	TRBV2	TRBD1
CASSVVGPGANVLTF	TGTGCCAGCAGCGTAGTAGGGCCTGGGGCCAACGTCCTGACTTTC	.	TRBJ2-6	TRBV9	.
CASSPSGRESYEQYF	TGTGCCAGCAGCCCGAGCGGGAGGGAGTCCTACGAGCAGTACTTC	.	TRBJ2-7	TRBV12-3/TRBV12-4	TRBD2
CAWSVGGGGNTIYF	TGTGCCTGGAGTGTCGGAGGAGGCGGAAACACCATATATTTT	.	TRBJ1-3	TRBV30	.
CASSLTGRGGMNTEAFF	TGTGCCAGCAGCTTGACGGGCAGGGGTGGCATGAACACTGAAGCTTTCTTT	many	TRBJ1-1	TRBV7-6	.
CASSQDETGELFF	TGCGCCAGCAGCCAAGATGAAACCGGGGAGCTGTTTTTT	many	TRBJ2-2	TRBV4-3	.
CASSDASGVVTDTQYF	TGTGCCAGCAGTGATGCTAGCGGGGTCGTCACAGATACGCAGTATTTT	few	TRBJ2-3	TRBV2	TRBD2
CASVRVLPGSYEQYF	TGTGCCAGCGTCCGAGTACTCCCCGGTTCCTACGAGCAGTACTTC	.	TRBJ2-7	TRBV28	.
CASSYLGAGGLDNEQFF	TGTGCCAGCAGTTACTTAGGTGCGGGAGGGCTGGACAATGAGCAGTTCTTC	few	TRBJ2-1	TRBV6-2/TRBV6-3	TRBD2
CASSLFRTSGSGEQFF	TGTGCCAGCAGTTTGTTCCGGACTAGCGGGTCAGGAGAGCAGTTCTTC	.	TRBJ2-1	TRBV28	TRBD2
CASSNSGGDTGELFF	TGTGCCAGCAGTAACTCAGGGGGCGACACCGGGGAGCTGTTTTTT	few	TRBJ2-2	TRBV6-6	TRBD1
CASSVTNKPGLGDTQYF	TGTGCCAGCAGTGTGACTAATAAACCGGGACTGGGAGATACGCAGTATTTT	many	TRBJ2-3	TRBV6-5	.
CASSQLPGGFSYEQYF	TGTGCCAGCAGCCAATTACCCGGGGGTTTTTCCTACGAGCAGTACTTC	.	TRBJ2-7	TRBV3-1	.
CASSETTNYGYTF	TGTGCCAGCAGTGAAACGACTAACTATGGCTACACCTTC	few	TRBJ1-2	TRBV2	.
CASSRSNNEQFF	TGTGCCAGCAGCCGCAGTAACAATGAGCAGTTCTTC	.	TRBJ2-1	TRBV6-2/TRBV6-3	.
CSVVPGATYNEQFF	TGCAGCGTTGTTCCCGGGGCCACCTACAATGAGCAGTTCTTC	.	TRBJ2-1	TRBV29-1	.
CASSTGTGFYEQYF	TGTGCCAGCAGTACCGGGACAGGCTTCTACGAGCAGTACTTC	few	TRBJ2-7	TRBV12-3/TRBV12-4	TRBD1
CSALLETQYF	TGCAGTGCGTTGTTAGAGACCCAGTACTTC	many	TRBJ2-5	TRBV20-1	.
CATNLGGSEKKNIQYF	TGTGCCACCAACTTAGGCGGGAGCGAGAAAAAAAACATTCAGTACTTC	few	TRBJ2-4	TRBV6-2/TRBV6-3	TRBD2
CASAGGPADYEQYF	TGTGCCAGCGCGGGGGGCCCAGCTGACTACGAGCAGTACTTC	.	TRBJ2-7	TRBV7-2	TRBD2
CASSLNRGGTYEQYF	TGTGCCAGCAGCCTTAATCGCGGGGGAACCTACGAGCAGTACTTC	.	TRBJ2-7	TRBV7-2	TRBD2
CASSSFPPTGYTEAFF	TGTGCCAGCAGTTCCTTTCCGCCGACAGGGTACACTGAAGCTTTCTTT	many	TRBJ1-1	TRBV6-6	TRBD1
CASSWGQNYGYTF	TGTGCCAGCAGCTGGGGACAGAACTATGGCTACACCTTC	many	TRBJ1-2	TRBV7-3	TRBD1